This T cell receptor (beta chain) was profiled in a study of cytomegalovirus exposure and HLA in healthy donors. Overall study results and limits: In an earlier analysis, about 87% or about 30%: the productive usage of most TCR beta V segments. With later analysis, a missense DCLRE1C variant became linked to TCR beta V- and J-gene trimming. In vitro data verified three CMV-associated chains as specific for CMV antigens.

The PCR had 60 Vbeta and 13 Jbeta primers. Using immunoSEQ multiplex PCR, the repertoire was profiled, and TCRdb retains in-frame clones only, with some absent. Of about 140,000 clones listed, roughly four fifths were seen once; the top ten hold about 3.2%. This clone occurred once. Its antigen is still unknown. The receptor comes from a young man in good health and CMV-seropositive. What was sequenced was PBMCs.

The CDR3 protein is CASTGTGTYGYTF. The DNA for the CDR3 is TGTGCCAGCACTGGGACAGGAACCTATGGCTACACCTTC. The rearrangement uses TRBV2 and TRBJ1-2, with 8 bases identical to TRBD1. This CDR3 has 13 amino acids. V shed 7 bases and J 4 bases; nucleotides not matched to a gene: 5. The germline CDR1 and CDR2 sequences are SNHLY and FYNNEI.